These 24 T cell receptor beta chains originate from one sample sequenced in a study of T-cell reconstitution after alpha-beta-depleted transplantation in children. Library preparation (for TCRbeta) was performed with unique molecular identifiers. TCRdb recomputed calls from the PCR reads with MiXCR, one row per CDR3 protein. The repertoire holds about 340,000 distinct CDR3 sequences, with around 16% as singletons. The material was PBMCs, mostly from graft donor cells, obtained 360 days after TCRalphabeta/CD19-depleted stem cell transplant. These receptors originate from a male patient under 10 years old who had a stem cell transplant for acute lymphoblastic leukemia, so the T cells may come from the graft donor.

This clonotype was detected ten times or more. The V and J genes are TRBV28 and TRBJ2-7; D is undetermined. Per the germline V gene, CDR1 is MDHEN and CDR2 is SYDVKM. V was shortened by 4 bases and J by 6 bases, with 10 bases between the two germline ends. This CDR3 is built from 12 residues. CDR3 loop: CASSYSRFEQYF. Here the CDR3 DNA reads TGTGCCAGCAGTTACTCTCGATTCGAGCAGTACTTC.

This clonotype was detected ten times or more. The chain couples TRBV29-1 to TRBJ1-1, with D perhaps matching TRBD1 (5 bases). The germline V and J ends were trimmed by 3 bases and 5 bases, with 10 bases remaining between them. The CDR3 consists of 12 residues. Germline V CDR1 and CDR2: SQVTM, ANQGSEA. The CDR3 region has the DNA TGCAGCGTTGATTTCGGGGCTACTGAAGCTTTCTTT. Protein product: CSVDFGATEAFF.

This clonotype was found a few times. CDR3 in amino acids: CASRLGGGGNEQFF. The CDR3 nucleotides are TGCGCCAGCAGATTAGGAGGGGGAGGCAATGAGCAGTTCTTC. The chain recombines TRBV10-2 with TRBJ2-1, with D perhaps matching TRBD1 or TRBD2 (6 bases each). Germline lookup yields CDR1 WSHSY and CDR2 SAAADI. The CDR3 has 14 amino acids. V shed 6 bases and J shed 6 bases, with 15 bases lying between them.

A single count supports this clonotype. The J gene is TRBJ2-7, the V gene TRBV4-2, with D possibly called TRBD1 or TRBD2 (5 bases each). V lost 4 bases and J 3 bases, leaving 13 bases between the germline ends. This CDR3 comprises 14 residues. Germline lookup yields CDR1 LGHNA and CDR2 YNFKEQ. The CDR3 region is CASSPWDGGYEQYF. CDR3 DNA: TGTGCCAGCAGCCCCTGGGACGGAGGCTACGAGCAGTACTTC.

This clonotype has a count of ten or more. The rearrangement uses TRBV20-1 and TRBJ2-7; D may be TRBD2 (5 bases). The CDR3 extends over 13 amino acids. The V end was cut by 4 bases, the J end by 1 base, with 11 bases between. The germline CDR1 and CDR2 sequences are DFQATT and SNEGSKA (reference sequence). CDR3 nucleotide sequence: TGCAGTGCTATAGACTATTCTTCCTACGAGCAGTACTTC. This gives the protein CSAIDYSSYEQYF.

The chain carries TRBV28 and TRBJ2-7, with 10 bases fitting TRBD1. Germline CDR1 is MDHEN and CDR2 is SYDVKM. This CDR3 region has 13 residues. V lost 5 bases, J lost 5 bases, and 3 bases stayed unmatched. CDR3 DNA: TGTGCCAGCAGTCCGGGACAGGGGCACGAGCAGTACTTC. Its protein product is CASSPGQGHEQYF.

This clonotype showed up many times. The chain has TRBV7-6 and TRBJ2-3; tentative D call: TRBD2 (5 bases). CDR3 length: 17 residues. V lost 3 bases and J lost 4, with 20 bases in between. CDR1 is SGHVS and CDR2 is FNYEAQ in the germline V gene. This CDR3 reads CASSLEMTWGDPDTQYF. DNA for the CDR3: TGTGCCAGCAGCTTGGAGATGACTTGGGGAGACCCAGATACGCAGTATTTT.

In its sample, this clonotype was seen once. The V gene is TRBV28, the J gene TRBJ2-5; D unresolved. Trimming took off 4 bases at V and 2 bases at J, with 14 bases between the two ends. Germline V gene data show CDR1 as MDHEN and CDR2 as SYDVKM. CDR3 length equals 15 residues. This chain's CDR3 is CASSSPRTVQETQYF. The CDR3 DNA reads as TGTGCCAGCAGTTCCCCCCGAACAGTTCAAGAGACCCAGTACTTC.

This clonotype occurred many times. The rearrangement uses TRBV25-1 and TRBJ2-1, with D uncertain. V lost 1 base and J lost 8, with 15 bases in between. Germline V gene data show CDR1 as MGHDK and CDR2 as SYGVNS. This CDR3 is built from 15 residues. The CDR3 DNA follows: TGTGCCAGCAGTGAATGGGCTAGACTCTTTGATGAGCAGTTCTTC. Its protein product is CASSEWARLFDEQFF.

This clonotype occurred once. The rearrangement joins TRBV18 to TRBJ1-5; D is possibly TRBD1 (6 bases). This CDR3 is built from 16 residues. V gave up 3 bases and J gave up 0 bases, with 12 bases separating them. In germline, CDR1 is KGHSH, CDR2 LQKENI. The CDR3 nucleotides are TGTGCCAGCTCACCGTCGGACAGACATAGCAATCAGCCCCAGCATTTT. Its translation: CASSPSDRHSNQPQHF.

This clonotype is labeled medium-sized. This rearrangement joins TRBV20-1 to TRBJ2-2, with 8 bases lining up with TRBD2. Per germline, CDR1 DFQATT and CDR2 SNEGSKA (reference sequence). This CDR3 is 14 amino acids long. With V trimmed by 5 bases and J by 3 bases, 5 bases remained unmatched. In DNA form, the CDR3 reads TGCAGTGCTCCTAGCGGGCTGCACACCGGGGAGCTGTTTTTT. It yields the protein CSAPSGLHTGELFF.

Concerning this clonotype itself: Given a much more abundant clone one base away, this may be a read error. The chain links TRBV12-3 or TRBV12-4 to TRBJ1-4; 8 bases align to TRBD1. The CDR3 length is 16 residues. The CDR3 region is CASSFGTGGSNQKLFF. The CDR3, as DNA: TGTGCCAGCAGTTTTGGGACAGGCGGGTCTAATCAAAAACTGTTTTTT.

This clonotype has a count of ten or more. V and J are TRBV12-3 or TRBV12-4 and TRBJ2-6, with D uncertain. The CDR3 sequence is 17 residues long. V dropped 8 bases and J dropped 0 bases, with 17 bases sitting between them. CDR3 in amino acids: CASFRPSSFSGANVLTF. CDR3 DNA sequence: TGTGCCAGCTTCCGACCTTCCTCTTTCTCTGGGGCCAACGTCCTGACTTTC.

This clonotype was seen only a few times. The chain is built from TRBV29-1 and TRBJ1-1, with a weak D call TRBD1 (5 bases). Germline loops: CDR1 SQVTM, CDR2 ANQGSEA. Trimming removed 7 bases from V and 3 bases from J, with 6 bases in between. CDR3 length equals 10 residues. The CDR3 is CSAGHTEAFF. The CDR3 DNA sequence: TGCAGCGCGGGACACACTGAAGCTTTCTTT.

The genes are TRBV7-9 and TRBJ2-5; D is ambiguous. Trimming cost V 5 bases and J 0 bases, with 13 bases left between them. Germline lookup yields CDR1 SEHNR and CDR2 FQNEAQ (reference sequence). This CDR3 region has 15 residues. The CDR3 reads CASSLTGSYQETQYF. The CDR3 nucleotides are TGTGCCAGCAGCCTAACTGGATCGTACCAAGAGACCCAGTACTTC. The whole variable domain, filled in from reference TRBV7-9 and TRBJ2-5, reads DTGVSQNPRHKITKRGQNVTFRCDPISEHNRLYWYRQTLGQGPEFLTYFQNEAQLEKSRLLSDRFSAERPKGSFSTLEIQRTEQGDSAMYLCASSLTGSYQETQYFGPGTRLLVL.

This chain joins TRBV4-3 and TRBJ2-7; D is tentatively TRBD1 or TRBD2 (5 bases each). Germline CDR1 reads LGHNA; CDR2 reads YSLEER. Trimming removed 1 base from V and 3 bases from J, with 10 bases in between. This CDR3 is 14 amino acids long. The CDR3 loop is CASSQAGTDYEQYF. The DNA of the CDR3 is TGCGCCAGCAGCCAAGCTGGGACCGACTACGAGCAGTACTTC.

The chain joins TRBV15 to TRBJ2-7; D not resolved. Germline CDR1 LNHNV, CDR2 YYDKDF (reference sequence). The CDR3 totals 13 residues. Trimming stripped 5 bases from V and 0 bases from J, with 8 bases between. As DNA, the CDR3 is TGTGCCACCAGCCTCAGTCGCTCCTACGAGCAGTACTTC. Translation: CATSLSRSYEQYF.

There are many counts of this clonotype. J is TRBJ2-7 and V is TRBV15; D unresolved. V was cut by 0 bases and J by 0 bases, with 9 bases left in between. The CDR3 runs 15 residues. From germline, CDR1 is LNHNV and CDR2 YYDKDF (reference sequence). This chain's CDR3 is CATSRDFGYSYEQYF. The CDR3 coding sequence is TGTGCCACCAGCAGAGATTTCGGCTACTCCTACGAGCAGTACTTC.

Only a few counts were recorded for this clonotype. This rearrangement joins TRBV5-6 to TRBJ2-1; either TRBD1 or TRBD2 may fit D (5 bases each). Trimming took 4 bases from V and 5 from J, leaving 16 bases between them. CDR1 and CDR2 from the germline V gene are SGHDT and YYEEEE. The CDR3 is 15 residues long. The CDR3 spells CASSAAGTRDNEQFF. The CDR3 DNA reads TGTGCCAGCAGCGCCGCCGGGACGAGAGACAATGAGCAGTTCTTC. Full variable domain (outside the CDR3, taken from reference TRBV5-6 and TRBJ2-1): DAGVTQSPTHLIKTRGQQVTLRCSPKSGHDTVSWYQQALGQGPQFIFQYYEEEERQRGNFPDRFSGHQFPNYSSELNVNALLLGDSALYLCASSAAGTRDNEQFFGPGTRLTVL.

CDR3 protein: CASSEYRGDSTDTQYF. CDR3 in DNA: TGTGCCAGCAGTGAATATAGGGGGGATAGCACAGATACGCAGTATTTT. This chain links TRBV25-1 with TRBJ2-3; D is tentatively TRBD1 or TRBD2 (6 bases each). Germline V gene data show CDR1 as MGHDK and CDR2 as SYGVNS. This CDR3 spans 16 amino acids. Trimming stripped 0 bases from V and 0 bases from J, with 10 bases between.

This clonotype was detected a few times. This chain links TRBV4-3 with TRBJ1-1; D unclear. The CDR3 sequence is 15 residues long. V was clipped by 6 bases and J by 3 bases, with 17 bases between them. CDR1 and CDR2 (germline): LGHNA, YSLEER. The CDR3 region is CASRRGLARDTEAFF. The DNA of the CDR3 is TGCGCCAGCAGGCGGGGTTTGGCGAGGGACACTGAAGCTTTCTTT.

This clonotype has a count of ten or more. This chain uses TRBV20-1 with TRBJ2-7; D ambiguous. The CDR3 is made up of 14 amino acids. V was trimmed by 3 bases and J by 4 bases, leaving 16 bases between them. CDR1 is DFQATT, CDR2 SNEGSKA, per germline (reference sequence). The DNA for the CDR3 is TGCAGTGCTAGCACCAGGAGTAACCAATACGAGCAGTACTTC. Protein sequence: CSASTRSNQYEQYF.

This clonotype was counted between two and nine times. CDR3 in amino acids: CASSLEGAGGELFF. For the CDR3, the DNA is TGTGCCAGCAGCTTAGAGGGGGCTGGCGGGGAGCTGTTTTTT. The rearrangement uses TRBV7-6 and TRBJ2-2; 7 bases are shared with TRBD1. This CDR3 comprises 14 residues. With 1 base clipped from V and 7 bases from J, the junction kept 3 bases outside the gene matches. Germline values: CDR1 SGHVS, CDR2 FNYEAQ.

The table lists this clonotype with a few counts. Here the CDR3 reads CASSEPTSGRASEQFF. In DNA, the CDR3 is TGTGCCAGCAGCGAGCCAACTAGCGGGAGGGCCTCAGAGCAGTTCTTC. This chain connects TRBV11-2 to TRBJ2-1; 13 bases map to TRBD2. Germline trimming cut 5 bases from V and 10 bases from J; bases unmatched to any gene: 11. This CDR3 has 16 residues. CDR1 and CDR2 from the germline V gene are SGHAT and FQNNGV.